The clone carrying this T cell receptor beta chain has ten or more counts. These data come from a study of T-cell reconstitution after alpha-beta-depleted transplantation in children. This CDR3 has 15 residues. Germline trimming cut 4 bases from V and 4 bases from J; bases unmatched to any gene: 9. The germline CDR1 and CDR2 sequences are SGHRS and YFSETQ. Molecular barcoding with unique molecular identifiers was used for the TCRbeta library. TCRdb analysed the PCR reads with MiXCR anew, one entry per CDR3 protein. The sample consists of over 70,000 distinct CDR3 sequences, 9% to 15% of them appearing once.

The TCR sequence derives from a human donor who donated a stem cell graft to a child with inherited bone marrow failure. The chain combines TRBV5-1 with TRBJ2-3; 7 bases line up with TRBD1. The specimen was PBMCs from the stem cell graft donor, collected from the stem cell graft. The CDR3 nucleotides are TGCGCCAGCAGCACTACCCACAGGGGTGCAGATACGCAGTATTTT. Encoded protein: CASSTTHRGADTQYF.